Here is one T cell receptor (beta chain) with its context. As yet, its antigen is unknown. CDR3 regions were amplified by Arm-PCR using iRepertoire HTBI primers to build TCR beta libraries. TCRdb itself ran the multiplex PCR reads through MiXCR, one entry per CDR3 protein. The profile covers 300,000 to 400,000 distinct CDR3 sequences, with roughly a sixth appearing a single time and 20% to 25% taken by the ten largest. The sample's time point: newly diagnosed GD, antithyroid drugs for less than 3 months. Extracted RNA from PBMCs served as the source of the TCR library. A volume of about 9.9 milliliters of peripheral blood was collected in EDTA tubes. The data originate from a study of regulatory T cells in long-lasting Graves disease. Points from the study as a whole: Small sample size may have lowered accuracy.

The input for sequencing was peripheral blood mononuclear cells (PBMCs), taken at new diagnosis, from a patient treated with antithyroid drugs. The clonotype comes from a female donor with Graves disease.

CDR3 region: CASSQTRDSHNEQFF. CDR3 bases: TGTGCCAGCAGCCAAACCCGGGACTCGCACAATGAGCAGTTCTTC. The V call is TRBV7-3, the J call TRBJ2-4, with D possibly being TRBD2 (6 bases). With the DNA end fitting TRBJ2-1 better, the J assignment may be wrong. The germline gives CDR1 SGHTA, CDR2 FQGTGA. This CDR3 comprises 15 residues.